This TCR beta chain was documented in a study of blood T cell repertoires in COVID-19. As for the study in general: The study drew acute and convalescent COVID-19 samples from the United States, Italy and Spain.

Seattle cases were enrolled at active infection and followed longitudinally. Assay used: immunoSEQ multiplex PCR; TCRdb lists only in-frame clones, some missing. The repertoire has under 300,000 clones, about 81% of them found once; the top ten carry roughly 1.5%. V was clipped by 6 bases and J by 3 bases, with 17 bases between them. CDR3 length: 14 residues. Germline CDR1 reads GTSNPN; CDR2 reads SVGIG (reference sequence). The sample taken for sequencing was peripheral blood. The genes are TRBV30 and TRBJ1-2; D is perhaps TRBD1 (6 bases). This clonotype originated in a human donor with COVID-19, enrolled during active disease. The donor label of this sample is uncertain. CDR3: CACSTGLGDYGYTF. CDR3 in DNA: TGTGCCTGTAGTACAGGGTTGGGGGACTATGGCTACACCTTC.